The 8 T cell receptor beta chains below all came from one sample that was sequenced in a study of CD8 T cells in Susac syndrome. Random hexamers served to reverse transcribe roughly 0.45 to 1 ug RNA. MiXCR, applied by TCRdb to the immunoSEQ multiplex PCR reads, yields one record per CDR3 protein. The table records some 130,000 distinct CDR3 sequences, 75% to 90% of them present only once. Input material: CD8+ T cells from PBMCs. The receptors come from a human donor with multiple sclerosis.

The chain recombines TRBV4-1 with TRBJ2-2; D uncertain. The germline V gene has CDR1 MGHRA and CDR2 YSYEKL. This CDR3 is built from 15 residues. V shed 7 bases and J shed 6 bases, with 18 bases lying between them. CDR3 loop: CASNLGAGPAGELFF. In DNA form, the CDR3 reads TGCGCCAGCAATCTGGGTGCTGGTCCCGCCGGGGAGCTGTTTTTT.

Written as DNA, the CDR3 is TGTGCCAGCGGCACCCCCGTTACACCGGGACACCAGGAAAAATATGGCTACACCTTC. Amino acid sequence: CASGTPVTPGHQEKYGYTF. J is TRBJ1-2 and V is TRBV9, with D maybe TRBD1 (6 bases). With 7 bases removed from V and 5 bases from J, the gap between germline ends came to 33 bases. CDR3 length: 19 amino acids. The germline V gene has CDR1 SGDLS and CDR2 YYNGEE.

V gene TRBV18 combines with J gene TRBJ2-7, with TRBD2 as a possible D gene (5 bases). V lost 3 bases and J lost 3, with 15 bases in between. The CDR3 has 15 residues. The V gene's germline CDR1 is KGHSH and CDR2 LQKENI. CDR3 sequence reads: CASSPAGGRGYEQYV. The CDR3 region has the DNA TGTGCCAGCTCACCCGCGGGCGGGCGTGGCTACGAGCAGTACGTC.

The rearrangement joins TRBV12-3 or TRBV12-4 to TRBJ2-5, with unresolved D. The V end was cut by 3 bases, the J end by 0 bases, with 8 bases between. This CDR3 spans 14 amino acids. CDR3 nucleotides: TGTGCCAGCAGTTTTCACAGCAACCAAGAGACCCAGTACTTC. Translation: CASSFHSNQETQYF.

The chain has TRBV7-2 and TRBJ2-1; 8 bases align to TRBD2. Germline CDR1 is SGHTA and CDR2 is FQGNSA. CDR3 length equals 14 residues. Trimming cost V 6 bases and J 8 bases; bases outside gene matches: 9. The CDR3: CASRGAGGPHEQFF. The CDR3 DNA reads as TGTGCCAGCAGGGGCGCGGGAGGCCCGCATGAGCAGTTCTTC.

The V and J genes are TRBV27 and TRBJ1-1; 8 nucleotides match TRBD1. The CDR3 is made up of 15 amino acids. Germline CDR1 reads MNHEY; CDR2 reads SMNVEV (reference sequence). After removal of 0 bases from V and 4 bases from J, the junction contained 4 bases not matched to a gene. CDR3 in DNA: TGTGCCAGCAGTTTATCGACAGGGGTTGGCACTGAAGCTTTCTTT. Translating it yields CASSLSTGVGTEAFF.

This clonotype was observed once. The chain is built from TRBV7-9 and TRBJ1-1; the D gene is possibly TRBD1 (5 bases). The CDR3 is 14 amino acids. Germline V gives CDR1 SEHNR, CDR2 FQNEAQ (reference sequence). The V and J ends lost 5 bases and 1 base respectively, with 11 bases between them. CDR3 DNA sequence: TGTGCCAGCAGCCCGCCCGGGGGGAACACTGAAGCTTTCTTT. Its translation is CASSPPGGNTEAFF.

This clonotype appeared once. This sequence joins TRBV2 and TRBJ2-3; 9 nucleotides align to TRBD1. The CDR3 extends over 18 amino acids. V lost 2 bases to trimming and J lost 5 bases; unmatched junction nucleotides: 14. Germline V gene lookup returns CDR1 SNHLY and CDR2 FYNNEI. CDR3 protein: CASSEQAPGQGIGDTQYF. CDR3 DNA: TGTGCCAGCAGTGAACAAGCCCCCGGACAGGGGATAGGAGATACGCAGTATTTT.